This TCR beta chain was found in a study of cytomegalovirus exposure and HLA in healthy donors. Regarding the study as a whole: In an earlier analysis, productive rearrangement rates for most beta V segments clustered near 90% or 30%. Most of the CMV-associated TCR beta chains (in a later analysis) appeared to be HLA-restricted. A later analysis reportedly found fewer N-insertions in an Asian-associated ancestry cluster than the roughly 670-donor mean.

13 Jbeta primers and 60 Vbeta primers were used for the PCR. As handled by the study authors: As a later analysis found, there were approximately 80 million unique TCR beta chains, of which some 10 million were shared. Libraries were prepared by immunoSEQ multiplex PCR; TCRdb keeps only in-frame clonotypes and omits some of them. That table furnishes V, J and clone size, whereas the DNA furnished D and trimming. The sample table includes around 110,000 clones. Concerning this clone itself: As yet, its antigen is unknown.

Germline lookup yields CDR1 MGHRA and CDR2 YSYEKL. This CDR3 is 12 amino acids long. Losses at the gene ends were 5 bases for V and 5 bases for J; bases not matched to a gene: 1. This sequence originates from a man younger than 45 in good health and CMV-seronegative. What was sequenced was PBMCs. The rearrangement links TRBV4-1 to TRBJ2-7; TRBD2 matches at 9 bases. CDR3 nucleotides: TGCGCCAGCAGCGGGACTAGCCACGAGCAGTACTTC. Its protein is CASSGTSHEQYF.